The 5 T cell receptor beta chains below were found in one sample sequenced in a study of T cell repertoires in cytomegalovirus infection (dated by TCRdb to between 2018 and 2021). Their recognized antigens are unknown. These reads were obtained on an Illumina HiSeq 1500. TCRdb's own reprocessing of the public reads used fastp at Q25 and MiXCR and kept productive beta chains. A single entry per CDR3 protein holds the most common genes and DNA from its merged rows. For this sample there are about 920,000 distinct CDR3 sequences; less than 35% appear just once. Together, the top ten hold about an eighth of the sample. This specimen's treatment or condition label, per the study, means: in vitro stimulation with specific CMV peptide epitopes to enrich CMV-specific T cells. Sample: cultured CD8+ T cells from PBMCs, taken from culture after CMV antigen stimulation. The receptors originated from a human donor in good health (CMV status not recorded). Some clones in this sample may be carry-over from other donors' samples.

This clonotype has only one observation. This chain connects TRBV12-3 or TRBV12-4 to TRBJ2-1; D remains unclear. This CDR3 contains 12 residues. The V end was cut by 7 bases, the J end by 4 bases, with 8 bases between. The CDR3 loop reads CASMFGYNEQFF. CDR3 nucleotides: TGTGCCAGCATGTTCGGGTACAATGAGCAGTTCTTC.

This clonotype showed up just once. This rearrangement joins TRBV29-1 to TRBJ2-1; D gene ambiguous. In germline, CDR1 is SQVTM, CDR2 ANQGSEA. The V end was cut by 6 bases, the J end by 4 bases, with 7 bases between. This CDR3 spans 11 amino acids. The CDR3 DNA is TGCAGCGTGACCCTTTACAATGAGCAGTTCTTC. Residues: CSVTLYNEQFF.

This clonotype showed up many times. V and J are TRBV7-6 and TRBJ2-2, with D perhaps matching TRBD1 (6 bases). The CDR3 has 17 residues. CDR1 and CDR2 from the germline V gene are SGHVS and FNYEAQ. V was cut by 4 bases and J by 1 base, with 16 bases left in between. CDR3 sequence reads: CASSSTQGTVNTGELFF. The DNA for the CDR3 is TGTGCCAGCAGCTCCACCCAGGGGACGGTGAACACCGGGGAGCTGTTTTTT.

Many counts were recorded for this clonotype. The chain recombines TRBV7-9 with TRBJ1-2; D is uncertain. Trimming took 6 bases from V and 6 from J, leaving 11 bases between them. From germline, CDR1 is SEHNR and CDR2 FQNEAQ (reference sequence). The CDR3 spans 12 residues. CDR3 sequence (DNA): TGTGCCAGCAGTTACTATCGGGATGGCTACACCTTC. Protein sequence: CASSYYRDGYTF.

This clonotype was counted many times. This chain links TRBV7-2 with TRBJ1-6; D ambiguous. V lost 5 bases and J 7 bases, leaving 15 bases between the germline ends. The CDR3 has 15 amino acids. Germline loops: CDR1 SGHTA, CDR2 FQGNSA. This chain's CDR3 is CASSPNSRPNSPLHF. The CDR3 nucleotides are TGTGCCAGCAGCCCGAACAGCAGACCGAATTCACCCCTCCACTTT.